A selection of T cell receptor beta chains follows, all from one sample in a study of shared clonotypes between healthy human individuals. Repertoires were generated with immunoSEQ multiplex PCR, while TCRdb's copy carries only in-frame clones and drops some. Of over 700,000 clones detected, roughly 72% appear once; the ten largest clones hold around 1.8%. The specimen was memory CD4+ T cells sorted from blood. These receptors were obtained from a woman aged 25-40 years in good health. The CDR3 runs from the conserved cysteine through the conserved F or W. A D gene is named only where the DNA matches it firmly. Clone size is shown for a subset of rows, as once, few, many or a class of expanded clone.

TRBV14,NA,TRBJ2-7,TRBD2,CASSRGLAGDYEQYF,TGTGCCAGCAGCCGAGGACTAGCGGGAGACTACGAGCAGTACTTC
TRBV7-6,NA,TRBJ1-4,TRBD1,CASSMRTGQGEKLFF,TGTGCCAGCAGCATGCGGACAGGGCAGGGTGAAAAACTGTTTTTT
TRBV7-2,NA,TRBJ2-7,NA,CASSLVAGTHEQYF,TGTGCCAGCAGCTTAGTTGCAGGAACCCACGAGCAGTACTTC
TRBV5-4,NA,TRBJ2-7,NA,CASSPRTTLAGHEQYF,TGTGCCAGCAGCCCACGGACCACCCTCGCTGGCCACGAGCAGTACTTC
TRBV30,NA,TRBJ2-7,NA,CAWSESAGLRYEQYF,TGTGCCTGGAGTGAATCGGCAGGGTTAAGGTACGAGCAGTACTTC
TRBV5-1,NA,TRBJ2-1,NA,CASSGGRNYNEQFF,TGCGCCAGCAGCGGGGGTCGAAACTACAATGAGCAGTTCTTC
TRBV20-1,NA,TRBJ1-2,TRBD1,CSAAGGGGYTF,TGCAGTGCTGCAGGGGGCGGTGGCTACACCTTC
TRBV2,NA,TRBJ1-5,NA,CASRTQGSNQPQHF,TGTGCCAGCAGAACACAGGGCAGCAATCAGCCCCAGCATTTT
TRBV27,NA,TRBJ2-1,NA,CASSLGFRGHEQFF,TGTGCCAGCAGTTTAGGTTTCAGGGGCCATGAGCAGTTCTTC
TRBV4-2,NA,TRBJ2-3,TRBD2,CASSQDGAGGGADTQYF,TGTGCCAGCAGCCAAGATGGCGCGGGAGGGGGGGCGGATACGCAGTATTTT
TRBV6-4,NA,TRBJ2-2,NA,CASSASGELFF,TGTGCCAGCAGTGCGTCAGGGGAGCTGTTTTTT
TRBV5-1,NA,TRBJ1-2,TRBD1,CASSSGQNYGYTF,TGCGCCAGCAGCTCGGGACAGAACTATGGCTACACCTTC
TRBV7-9,NA,TRBJ2-7,NA,CASSLAPVPYEQYF,TGTGCCAGCAGCTTAGCACCAGTCCCCTACGAGCAGTACTTC
TRBV2,NA,TRBJ2-7,NA,CASSEGRLYEQYF,TGTGCCAGCAGTGAGGGACGGCTCTACGAGCAGTACTTC
TRBV2,NA,TRBJ1-5,TRBD1,CASSEGTGDQPQHF,TGTGCCAGCAGTGAGGGGACAGGGGATCAGCCCCAGCATTTT
TRBV28,NA,TRBJ1-4,NA,CASSSGATNEKLFF,TGTGCCAGCAGCTCAGGGGCAACTAATGAAAAACTGTTTTTT
TRBV28,NA,TRBJ1-2,NA,CASRQPTGIYGYTF,TGTGCCAGCAGACAACCGACAGGAATCTATGGCTACACCTTC
TRBV2,few,TRBJ1-2,NA,CASSVNNYAAGYTF,TGTGCCAGCAGTGTAAACAACTACGCGGCTGGCTACACCTTC
TRBV10-3,NA,TRBJ2-2,NA,CAISESDKGYTGELFF,TGTGCCATCAGTGAGTCTGATAAGGGATATACCGGGGAGCTGTTTTTT